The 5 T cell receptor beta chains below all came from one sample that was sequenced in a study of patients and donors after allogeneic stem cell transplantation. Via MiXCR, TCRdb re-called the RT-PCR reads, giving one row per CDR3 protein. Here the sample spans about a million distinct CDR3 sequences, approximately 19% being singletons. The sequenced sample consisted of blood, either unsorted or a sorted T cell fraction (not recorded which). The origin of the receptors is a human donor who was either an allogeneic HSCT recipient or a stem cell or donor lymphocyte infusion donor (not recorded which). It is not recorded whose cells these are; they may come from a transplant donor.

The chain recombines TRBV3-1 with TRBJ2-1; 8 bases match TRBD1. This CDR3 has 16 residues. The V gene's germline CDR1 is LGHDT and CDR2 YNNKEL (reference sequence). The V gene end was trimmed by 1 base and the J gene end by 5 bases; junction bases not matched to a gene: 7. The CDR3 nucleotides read TGTGCCAGCAGCCAAGTTCCGGACAGGGAGGACAATGAGCAGTTCTTC. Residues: CASSQVPDREDNEQFF.

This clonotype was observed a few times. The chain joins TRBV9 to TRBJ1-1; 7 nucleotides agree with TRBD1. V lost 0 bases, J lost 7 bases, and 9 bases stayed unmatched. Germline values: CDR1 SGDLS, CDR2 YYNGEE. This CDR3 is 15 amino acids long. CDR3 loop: CASSVVGDSRIEAFF. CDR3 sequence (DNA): TGTGCCAGCAGCGTAGTCGGGGACAGTCGAATTGAAGCTTTCTTT.

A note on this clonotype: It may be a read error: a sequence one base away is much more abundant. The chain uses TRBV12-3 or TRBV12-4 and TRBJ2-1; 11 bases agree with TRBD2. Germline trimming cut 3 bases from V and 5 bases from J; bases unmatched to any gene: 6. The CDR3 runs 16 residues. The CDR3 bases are TGTGCCAGCAGTTTGCTAGCGGGAGGCCTGCACAATGAGCAGTTCTTC. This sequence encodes CASSLLAGGLHNEQFF.

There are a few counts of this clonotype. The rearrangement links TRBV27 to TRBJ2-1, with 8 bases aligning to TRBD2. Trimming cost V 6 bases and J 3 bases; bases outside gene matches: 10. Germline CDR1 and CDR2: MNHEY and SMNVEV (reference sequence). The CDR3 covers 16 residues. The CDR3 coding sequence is TGTGCCAGCAGCCTAAGGGCTAGCGGGTTCTACAATGAGCAGTTCTTC. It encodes CASSLRASGFYNEQFF.

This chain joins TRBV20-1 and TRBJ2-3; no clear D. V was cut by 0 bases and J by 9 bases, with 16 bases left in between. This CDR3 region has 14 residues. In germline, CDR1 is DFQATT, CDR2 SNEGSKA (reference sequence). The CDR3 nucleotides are TGCAGTGCTAGAGATAATTCCCGATACGGGACGCAGTATTTT. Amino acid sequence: CSARDNSRYGTQYF.